This TCR beta chain emerged from a study of blood T cell repertoires in COVID-19. Overall study context: Donors in the United States, Italy and Spain gave samples during acute or convalescent COVID-19. Sources were T cells, B-cell-depleted T cells, or PBMCs; the material itself was cDNA or gDNA.

How the authors handled the data: Amplification of reference gene primers was used by the study to estimate nucleated cell counts. The table came from immunoSEQ multiplex PCR; TCRdb's copy has only in-frame clones and leaves some out. The V and J calls and clone size were taken over from that table, and D and trimming were inferred from the DNA. The sample contains 130,000 or so clones, around 87% of which appear only once. Trimming took 5 bases from V and 3 from J; bases not matched to a gene: 8. CDR3 length equals 15 residues. Germline CDR1 SGHAT, CDR2 FQDESV (reference sequence). The sequence derives from a man between 65 and 85 years old with active COVID-19. V gene TRBV11-1 combines with J gene TRBJ2-7, with TRBD1 matching 9 bases. The sequenced material came from peripheral blood. As DNA, the CDR3 is TGTGCCAGCAGCACCAGGACAGGGGCGTACTACGAGCAGTACTTC. It is translated as CASSTRTGAYYEQYF.